This T cell receptor (beta chain) derives from a study of immune heterogeneity within non-small cell lung tumors (dated by TCRdb to the late 2010s). Concerning the study at large: By histology, a few squamous cell carcinomas, about nine non-squamous carcinomas and 1 tumor not otherwise specified were included. Binding of neoantigens to the HLA alleles of each patient was predicted with netMHCpan-3.0 for mutant peptides of 8 to 11 amino acids. Whole-exome sequencing, RNA-seq and TCR beta repertoire sequencing were combined for multiple spatially distinct regions from each NSCLC tumor so that intratumoral immune heterogeneity could be examined. Transcriptome data were available for just about 40 loci from around eleven patients, whereas TCR repertoire analysis spanned under 65 tumor loci from roughly 16 patients. The study at large found these results: Within a given patient, the same dominant CDR3B clonotypes showed up repeatedly across loci, although different tumor locations also carried unique high-frequency clones. For the most part, high-frequency TCR beta clonotypes differed from one individual patient to another. Local tumor mutational burden and local T-cell repertoire clonality had a statistically significant but moderate positive correlation (R approximately 0.34).

The germline V end is reduced by 1 base and the J end by 4 bases; junction bases left unmatched: 1. The CDR3 runs 14 amino acids, cysteine and phenylalanine included. Only the CDR3 part of the read is kept: 42 bases, read in frame from the first base. The germline V gene sets CDR1 to SGHTA and CDR2 to FQGTGA. The TCR template was genomic DNA extracted from bulk tumor tissue, and around 610 ng of gDNA was amplified for each sample. During surgery, multiple biopsies were taken from each primary tumor, with sampling sites spaced as far apart as possible within the tumor mass. Patients in the study cohort, which was described as untreated, were newly diagnosed NSCLC cases going through curative surgery. The donors were about 14 patients with newly diagnosed non-small cell lung cancer who were having surgery with curative intent. Resected tumor masses were reviewed by two independent pathologists. Sequencing was performed only on DNA and RNA samples of high quality.

The TCR beta CDR3 region was amplified with a multiplex PCR system whose first round ran for approximately 11 cycles using 32 V-gene forward primers and 13 J-gene reverse primers. A QIAGEN Multiplex PCR Kit was used for first-round PCR, and the primer sequences were filed in Chinese patent CN105087789A. Illumina universal primers were attached in a second round of PCR run with the Phusion High-Fidelity PCR Kit. TCR libraries were paired-end sequenced at 151 bp read length on the Illumina HiSeq X Ten platform. The authors' analysis ran thus. Cutadapt removed reads without multiplex PCR primers, PEAR merged read pairs, and MiXCR with default settings called CDR3 regions. Repertoire diversity was assessed by Shannon entropy, and clonality was calculated as one minus the Shannon entropy divided by the ln of the count of productive unique sequences. Dominant or high-frequency T-cell clones were defined as clonotypes at frequencies of at least 0.5%. TCRdb reprocessing: public reads trimmed at Q25 with fastp, clones called with MiXCR, in-frame beta chains kept. Rows are combined by CDR3 protein, so each entry shows the most common genes and DNA. For this entry, the V and J calls and clone size follow TCRdb and not the study's own pipeline. For this sample there are about 20,000 distinct CDR3 sequences; 25% to 35% appear just once. Roughly 4.5% of the sample is in the top ten clones.

On this clonotype: This clone's antigen is unknown. A much larger clone differs from this one at a single base, so this may be a read error.

This chain is built from TRBV7-3 and TRBJ2-3, with 8 central nucleotides matching TRBD2. This sequence was found in a man aged 35 to 55 with non-small cell lung cancer. The sample consisted of lung tumor tissue. The CDR3 sequence is CASSLNGRADTQYF. The DNA sequence follows: TGTGCCAGCAGCTTAAACGGGAGGGCAGATACGCAGTATTTT.